Below, one T cell receptor (beta chain) is given with its context. Using immunoSEQ multiplex PCR, the repertoire was profiled, and TCRdb retains in-frame clones only, with some absent. This sample has 250,000 to 350,000 clones, with 65% to 85% found just once. This entry comes from a study of blood T cell repertoires in COVID-19. CDR1 is LGHDT and CDR2 is YNNKEL in the germline V gene (reference sequence). V dropped 1 base and J dropped 6 bases, with 16 bases sitting between them. The CDR3 spans 15 residues. The sample consisted of peripheral blood. The gene calls are TRBV3-1 (or the pseudogene TRBV3-2) and TRBJ2-7; D is possibly TRBD2 (5 bases). This clonotype originated in a human donor with COVID-19, enrolled during active disease. The donor label of this sample is uncertain. The DNA of the CDR3 is TGTGCCAGCAGCCAAGCAATGTTTTCGGGGAGCGAGCAGTACTTC. Translating gives CASSQAMFSGSEQYF.